The rows below give T cell receptor beta chains drawn from one sample of a study of blood T cells in healthy people across ages. Each CDR3 protein gets one entry after TCRdb re-called the 5' RACE reads with MiXCR. The sample has fewer than 1.5 million distinct CDR3 sequences; approximately 38% are singletons. Sample: blood. The receptors originated from a woman aged 18-29 years in good health. Each CDR3 is given with its conserved first and last residue. The order of the fields is J gene, D gene, clone size, V gene, CDR3 DNA, CDR3 protein. The D gene is left open where the match is weak. Rows give clone size only sometimes, using once, few, many, or a class for an expanded clone.

>TRBJ2-5|.|few|TRBV28
TGTGCCAGCAGAGAAAGATTCCAAGAGACCCAGTACTTC
CASRERFQETQYF
>TRBJ2-3|TRBD1|.|TRBV9
TGTGCCAGCTGCGTAGCGGACAGGGGCACAGATACGCAGTATTTT
CASCVADRGTDTQYF
>TRBJ2-7|TRBD2|.|TRBV27
TGTGCCAGCAGTTTTAGCGGGAGTCTCTACGAGCAGTACTTC
CASSFSGSLYEQYF
>TRBJ2-7|.|few|TRBV20-1
TGCAGCCCATCCGTGGGGGGAAGCTACGAGCAGTACTTC
CSPSVGGSYEQYF
>TRBJ2-1|TRBD2|.|TRBV6-2/TRBV6-3
TGTGCCTCGAAACTAGCGGGCTTATACAATGAGCAGTTCTTC
CASKLAGLYNEQFF
>TRBJ2-1|TRBD2|.|TRBV9
TGTGCCAGCAGCTTGACTAGCGGGAGTTTGTACAATGAGCAGTTCTTC
CASSLTSGSLYNEQFF
>TRBJ2-7|TRBD1|few|TRBV7-2
TGTGCCAGCAGCTTGCTTGGGACAGGGGGCGGCTACGAGCAGTACTTC
CASSLLGTGGGYEQYF
>TRBJ2-7|TRBD2|few|TRBV4-1
TGCGCCAGCAGTCGGGGACTAGAACTCTACGAGCAGTACTTC
CASSRGLELYEQYF
>TRBJ1-1|.|few|TRBV5-1
TGCGCCAGCAGCCAACGAGGGACGGCCGCCGGAGCTTTCTTT
CASSQRGTAAGAFF
>TRBJ2-7|.|.|TRBV30
TGTGCCTGGGCGGGACTCACCTACGAGCAGTACTTC
CAWAGLTYEQYF
>TRBJ1-6|TRBD1|once|TRBV12-3/TRBV12-4
TGTGCCAGCAGTTTAGGGGGCGGGGGACAGTATAATTCACCCCTCCACTTT
CASSLGGGGQYNSPLHF
>TRBJ2-3|.|few|TRBV28
TGTGCCAGCAGTTTTTTGGGGGCCGATACGCAGTATTTT
CASSFLGADTQYF
>TRBJ2-1|TRBD2|few|TRBV4-1
TGCGCCAGCAGCCAGGCTATTACTAGCGGGAGAGGCGACAATGAGCAGTTCTTC
CASSQAITSGRGDNEQFF
>TRBJ2-7|TRBD1|.|TRBV28
TGTGCCAGCAGTTTATTCGGGTCAGGGGGCTCCTACGAGCAGTACTTC
CASSLFGSGGSYEQYF
>TRBJ1-2|TRBD1|.|TRBV4-1
TGCGCCAGCAGCCAACAGGACAGGGGCGTTGGCTACACCTTC
CASSQQDRGVGYTF
>TRBJ1-2|TRBD1|few|TRBV29-1
TGCAGCGTTCTAACAGGGGGCACTAACTATGGCTACACCTTC
CSVLTGGTNYGYTF